This entry describes one TCR beta chain. No antigen is known for it. From germline, CDR1 is SGHDT and CDR2 YYEEEE. This CDR3 is 14 amino acids long. Trimming removed 0 bases at V and 7 bases at J, with 14 bases between. This entry comes from a study of graft-versus-host responses after intestinal transplantation. Method: immunoSEQ multiplex PCR; TCRdb's copy keeps in-frame clones and lacks some. The sample lists tens of thousands of clones, around 93% seen once, with 7.6% in the top ten. Notes on the study in general: GvH clone levels peaked in circulation, and this peak was associated with early post-transplant HvG declines.

This specimen was unstimulated CD8+ T cells sorted from spleen or lymph node cells, taken before transplant. The origin of this receptor is a human donor who was the organ donor for an intestinal transplant. The rearrangement joins TRBV5-6 to TRBJ2-7; perhaps TRBD1 as D (5 bases). The CDR3 loop is CASSLARGQGEQYF. CDR3 DNA: TGTGCCAGCAGCTTGGCAAGGGGCCAAGGGGAGCAGTACTTC.